Described below is a single TCR beta chain sequence and its context. In germline, CDR1 is SGHRS, CDR2 YFSETQ. V lost 10 bases and J lost 4, with 19 bases in between. The CDR3 length is 14 residues. The data originate from a study of T cell changes during pregnancy in multiple sclerosis. The repertoire was sequenced with immunoSEQ multiplex PCR; TCRdb's copy has only in-frame clones and lacks some. The table has about 100,000 clones, about 90% seen once; the top ten hold more than 1.5%. This sample comprised peripheral blood, obtained after pregnancy. The rearrangement uses TRBV5-1 and TRBJ2-3; no firm D call. The clonotype was recovered from a female donor with multiple sclerosis, enrolled in a pregnancy study. The CDR3 DNA follows: TGCGCCGGCCAAAGAGCAGGTTTGTCAGATACGCAGTATTTT. It yields the protein CAGQRAGLSDTQYF.